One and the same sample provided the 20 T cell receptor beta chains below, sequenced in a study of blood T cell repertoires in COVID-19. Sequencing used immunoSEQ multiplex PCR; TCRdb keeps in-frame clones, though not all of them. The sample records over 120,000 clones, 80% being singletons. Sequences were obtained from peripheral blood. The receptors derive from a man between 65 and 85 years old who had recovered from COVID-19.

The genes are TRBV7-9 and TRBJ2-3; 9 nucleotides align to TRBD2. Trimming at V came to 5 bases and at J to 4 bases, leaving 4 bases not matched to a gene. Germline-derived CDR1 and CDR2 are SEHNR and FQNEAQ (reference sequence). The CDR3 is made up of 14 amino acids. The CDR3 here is CASSLGLASDTQYF. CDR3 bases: TGTGCCAGCAGCCTAGGACTAGCGTCAGATACGCAGTATTTT.

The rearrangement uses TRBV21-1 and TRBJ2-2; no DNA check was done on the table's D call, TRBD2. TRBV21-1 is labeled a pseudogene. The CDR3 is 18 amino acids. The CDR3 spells CASSKKTGAGTNTGELFF. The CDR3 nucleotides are TGTGCCAGCAGCAAAAAGACTGGTGCGGGTACGAACACCGGGGAGCTGTTTTTT.

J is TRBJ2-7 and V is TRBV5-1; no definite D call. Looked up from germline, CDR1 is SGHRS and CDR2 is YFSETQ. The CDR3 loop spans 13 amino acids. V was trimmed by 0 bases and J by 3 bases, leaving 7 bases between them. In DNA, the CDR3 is TGCGCCAGCAGCTTGGGGCTTGGCTACGAGCAGTACTTC. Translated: CASSLGLGYEQYF.

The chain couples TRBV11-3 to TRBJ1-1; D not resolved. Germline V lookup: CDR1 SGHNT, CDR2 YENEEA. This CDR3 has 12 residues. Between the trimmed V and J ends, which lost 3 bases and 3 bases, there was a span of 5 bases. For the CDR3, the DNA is TGTGCCAGCAGCTTCGGAGACACTGAAGCTTTCTTT. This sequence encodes CASSFGDTEAFF.

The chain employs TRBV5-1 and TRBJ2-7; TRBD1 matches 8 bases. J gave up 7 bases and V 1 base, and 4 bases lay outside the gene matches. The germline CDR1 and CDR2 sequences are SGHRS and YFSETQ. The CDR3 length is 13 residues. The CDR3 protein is CASSLRTGLEQYF. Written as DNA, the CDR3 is TGCGCCAGCAGCTTGCGGACAGGGTTGGAGCAGTACTTC. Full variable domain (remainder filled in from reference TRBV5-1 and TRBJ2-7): KAGVTQTPRYLIKTRGQQVTLSCSPISGHRSVSWYQQTPGQGLQFLFEYFSETQRNKGNFPGRFSGRQFSNSRSEMNVSTLELGDSALYLCASSLRTGLEQYFGPGTRLTVT.

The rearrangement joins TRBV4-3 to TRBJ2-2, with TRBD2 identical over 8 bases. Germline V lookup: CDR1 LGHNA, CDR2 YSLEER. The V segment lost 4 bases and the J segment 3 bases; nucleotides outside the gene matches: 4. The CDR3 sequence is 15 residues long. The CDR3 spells CASSPGTRDTGELFF. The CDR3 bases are TGCGCCAGCAGCCCCGGGACTAGGGACACCGGGGAGCTGTTTTTT.

The CDR3 sequence is CASSPAYSNQPQHF. In DNA form, the CDR3 reads TGTGCCAGCTCACCAGCGTATAGCAATCAGCCCCAGCATTTT. The rearrangement links TRBV18 to TRBJ1-5; D not certain. V was trimmed by 2 bases and J by 0 bases, leaving 5 bases between them. Germline assignment: CDR1 KGHSH and CDR2 LQKENI. This CDR3 is built from 14 residues.

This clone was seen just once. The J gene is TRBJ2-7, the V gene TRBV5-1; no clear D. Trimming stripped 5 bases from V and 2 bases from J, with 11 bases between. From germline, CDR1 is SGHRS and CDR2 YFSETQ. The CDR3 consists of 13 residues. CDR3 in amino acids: CASSPLVAYEQYF. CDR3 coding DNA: TGCGCCAGCAGTCCCTTAGTAGCCTACGAGCAGTACTTC.

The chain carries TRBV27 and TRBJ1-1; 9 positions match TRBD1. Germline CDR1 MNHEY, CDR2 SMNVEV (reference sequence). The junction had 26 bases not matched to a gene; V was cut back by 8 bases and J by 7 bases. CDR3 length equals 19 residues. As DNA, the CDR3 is TGTGCCAGCCCAATACCCCCCACAGGGGGCTCAAGGAATTGGGGTGAAGCTTTCTTT. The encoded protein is CASPIPPTGGSRNWGEAFF.

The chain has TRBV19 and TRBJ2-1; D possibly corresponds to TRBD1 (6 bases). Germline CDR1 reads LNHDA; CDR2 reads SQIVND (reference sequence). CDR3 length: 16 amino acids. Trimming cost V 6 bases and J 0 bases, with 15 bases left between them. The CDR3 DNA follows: TGTGCCAGTAGGAGATCAGGGGCCGCCTCCTACAATGAGCAGTTCTTC. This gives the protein CASRRSGAASYNEQFF.

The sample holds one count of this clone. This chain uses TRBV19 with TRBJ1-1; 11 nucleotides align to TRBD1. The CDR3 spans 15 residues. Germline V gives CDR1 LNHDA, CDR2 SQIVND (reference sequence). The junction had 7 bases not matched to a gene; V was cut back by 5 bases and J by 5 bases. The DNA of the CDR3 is TGTGCCAGTAGTGCAAGGGACAGGGGGGGGACTGAAGCTTTCTTT. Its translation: CASSARDRGGTEAFF. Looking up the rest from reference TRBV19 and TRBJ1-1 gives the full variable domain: DGGITQSPKYLFRKEGQNVTLSCEQNLNHDAMYWYRQDPGQGLRLIYYSQIVNDFQKGDIAEGYSVSREKKESFPLTVTSAQKNPTAFYLCASSARDRGGTEAFFGQGTRLTVV.

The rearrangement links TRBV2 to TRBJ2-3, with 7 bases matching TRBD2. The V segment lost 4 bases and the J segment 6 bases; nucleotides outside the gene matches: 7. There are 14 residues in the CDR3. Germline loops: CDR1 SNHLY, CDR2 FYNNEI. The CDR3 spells CASSVRLAGDTQYF. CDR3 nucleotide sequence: TGTGCCAGCAGTGTTAGACTAGCTGGCGATACGCAGTATTTT.

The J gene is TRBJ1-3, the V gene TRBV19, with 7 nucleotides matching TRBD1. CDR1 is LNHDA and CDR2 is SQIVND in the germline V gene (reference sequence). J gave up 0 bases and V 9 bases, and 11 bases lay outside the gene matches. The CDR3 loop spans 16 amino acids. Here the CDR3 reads CASRIGTVSSGNTIYF. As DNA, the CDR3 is TGTGCCAGCAGAATCGGGACAGTGAGCTCTGGAAACACCATATATTTT. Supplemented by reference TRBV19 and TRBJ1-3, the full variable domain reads DGGITQSPKYLFRKEGQNVTLSCEQNLNHDAMYWYRQDPGQGLRLIYYSQIVNDFQKGDIAEGYSVSREKKESFPLTVTSAQKNPTAFYLCASRIGTVSSGNTIYFGEGSWLTVV.

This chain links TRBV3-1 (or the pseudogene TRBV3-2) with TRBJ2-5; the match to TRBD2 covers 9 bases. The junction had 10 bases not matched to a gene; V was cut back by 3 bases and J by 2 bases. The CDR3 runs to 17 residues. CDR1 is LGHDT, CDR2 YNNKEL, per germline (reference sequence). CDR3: CASSHILGGGGQETQYF. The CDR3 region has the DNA TGTGCCAGCAGCCATATACTGGGCGGGGGGGGTCAAGAGACCCAGTACTTC.

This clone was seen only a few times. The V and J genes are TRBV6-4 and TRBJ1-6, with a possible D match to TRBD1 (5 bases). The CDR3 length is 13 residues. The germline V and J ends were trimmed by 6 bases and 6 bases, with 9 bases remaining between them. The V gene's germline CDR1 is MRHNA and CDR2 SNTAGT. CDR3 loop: CASSGTPNSPLHF. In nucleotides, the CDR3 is TGTGCCAGCAGCGGGACTCCTAATTCACCCCTCCACTTT.

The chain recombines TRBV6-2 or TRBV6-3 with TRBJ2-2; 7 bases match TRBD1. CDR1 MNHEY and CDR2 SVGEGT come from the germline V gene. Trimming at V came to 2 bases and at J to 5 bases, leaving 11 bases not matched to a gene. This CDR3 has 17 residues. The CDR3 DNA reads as TGTGCCAGCAGTTACCTAAGCCTAAGACAGGGAACCGGGGAGCTGTTTTTT. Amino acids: CASSYLSLRQGTGELFF.

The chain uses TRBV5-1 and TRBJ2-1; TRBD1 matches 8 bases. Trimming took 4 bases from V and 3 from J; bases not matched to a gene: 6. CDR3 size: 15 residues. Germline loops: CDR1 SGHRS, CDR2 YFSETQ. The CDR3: CASSVGGTGYNEQFF. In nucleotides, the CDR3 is TGCGCCAGCAGCGTGGGCGGGACAGGCTACAATGAGCAGTTCTTC.

CDR3 coding DNA: TGTGCCAGTAGTCCAGGGACAGCCAGCCAAGAGACCCAGTACTTC. Residues: CASSPGTASQETQYF. The V call is TRBV19, the J call TRBJ2-5, with 7 bases matching TRBD1. Germline CDR1 reads LNHDA; CDR2 reads SQIVND (reference sequence). CDR3 length: 15 residues. Trimming at V came to 5 bases and at J to 1 base, leaving 7 bases not matched to a gene.

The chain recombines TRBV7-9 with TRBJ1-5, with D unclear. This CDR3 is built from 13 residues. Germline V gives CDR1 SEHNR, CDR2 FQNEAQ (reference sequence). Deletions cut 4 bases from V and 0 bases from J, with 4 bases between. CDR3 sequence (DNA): TGTGCCAGCAGCTCGTATAGCAATCAGCCCCAGCATTTT. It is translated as CASSSYSNQPQHF. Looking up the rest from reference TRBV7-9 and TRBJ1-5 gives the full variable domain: DTGVSQNPRHKITKRGQNVTFRCDPISEHNRLYWYRQTLGQGPEFLTYFQNEAQLEKSRLLSDRFSAERPKGSFSTLEIQRTEQGDSAMYLCASSSYSNQPQHFGDGTRLSIL.

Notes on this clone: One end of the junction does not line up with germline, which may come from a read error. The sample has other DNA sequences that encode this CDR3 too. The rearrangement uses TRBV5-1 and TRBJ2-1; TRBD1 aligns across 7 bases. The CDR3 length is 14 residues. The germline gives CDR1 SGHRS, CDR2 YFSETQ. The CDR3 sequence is CASSFGDSYNEQFF. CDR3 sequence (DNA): TGCGCCAGCAGCTTCGGGGACAGCTACAATGAACAGTTCTTC.